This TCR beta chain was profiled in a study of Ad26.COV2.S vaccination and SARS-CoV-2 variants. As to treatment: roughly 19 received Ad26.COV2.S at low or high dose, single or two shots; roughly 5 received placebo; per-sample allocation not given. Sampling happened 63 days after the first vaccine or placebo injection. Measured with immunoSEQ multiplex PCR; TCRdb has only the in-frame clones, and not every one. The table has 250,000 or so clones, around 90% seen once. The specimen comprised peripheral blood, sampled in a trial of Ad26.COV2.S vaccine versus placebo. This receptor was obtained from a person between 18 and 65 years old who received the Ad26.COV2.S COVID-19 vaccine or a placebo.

DNA for the CDR3: TGTGCCAGCAGTTTAATACCCCCCCCAGGGTCCTATGGCTACACCTTC. It translates to CASSLIPPPGSYGYTF. V usage is TRBV27 and J usage is TRBJ1-2; D may be TRBD1 (5 bases). The CDR3 loop spans 16 amino acids. V was cut by 2 bases and J by 4 bases, with 17 bases left in between. CDR1 is MNHEY and CDR2 is SMNVEV in the germline V gene (reference sequence).